Below are 13 T cell receptor beta chains sequenced from a single sample in a study of radiotherapy plus CTLA-4 blockade in lung cancer. TCRdb's table, derived via immunoSEQ multiplex PCR, lists solely in-frame clones and lacks some. The sample lists approximately 50,000 clones; approximately 82% were seen once. The material was peripheral blood, obtained from a patient treated with radiotherapy plus ipilimumab. The receptors were sampled from a human donor with non-small cell lung cancer whose response to radiotherapy plus ipilimumab could not be evaluated.

This chain connects TRBV4-1 to TRBJ2-1, with no clear D. The germline V and J ends were trimmed by 4 bases and 3 bases, with 7 bases remaining between them. The germline V gene encodes CDR1 MGHRA and CDR2 YSYEKL. This CDR3 contains 13 residues. CDR3 nucleotides: TGCGCCAGCAGCCCCCAACTCTACAATGAGCAGTTCTTC. This gives the protein CASSPQLYNEQFF.

The V and J genes are TRBV28 and TRBJ1-1; D possibly corresponds to TRBD1 (5 bases). The V gene's germline CDR1 is MDHEN and CDR2 SYDVKM. Trimming cost V 2 bases and J 1 base, with 8 bases left between them. CDR3 length: 14 amino acids. CDR3 sequence reads: CASSLRTGNTEAFF. DNA for the CDR3: TGTGCCAGCAGTTTAAGAACAGGGAACACTGAAGCTTTCTTT.

The chain links TRBV9 to TRBJ2-3; D unresolved. The CDR3 is made up of 12 amino acids. Trimming left V 3 bases short and J 3 bases short, with 5 bases between. The germline V gene has CDR1 SGDLS and CDR2 YYNGEE. The CDR3 protein is CASSALTDTQYF. As DNA, the CDR3 is TGTGCCAGCAGCGCCCTAACAGATACGCAGTATTTT.

This chain connects TRBV28 to TRBJ1-2; D remains unclear. The CDR3 has 14 amino acids. V was trimmed by 5 bases and J by 7 bases, leaving 17 bases between them. Germline loops: CDR1 MDHEN, CDR2 SYDVKM. The CDR3 is CASSVPGREGGYTF. In DNA, the CDR3 is TGTGCCAGCAGTGTCCCAGGACGGGAGGGTGGCTACACCTTC.

The CDR3 protein is CASSAGTGGRVGNIQYF. The CDR3 DNA is TGTGCCAGCAGTGCCGGGACAGGGGGCCGAGTAGGGAACATTCAGTACTTC. V usage is TRBV6-1 and J usage is TRBJ2-4, with 12 bases lining up with TRBD1. CDR3 size: 17 residues. The junction had 11 bases not matched to a gene; V was cut back by 4 bases and J by 7 bases. CDR1 is MNHNS, CDR2 SASEGT, per germline.

About this clone: Other DNA sequences of this sample code for an identical CDR3. This chain uses TRBV5-6 with TRBJ2-7; 7 bases line up with TRBD1. V lost 0 bases to trimming and J lost 3 bases; unmatched junction nucleotides: 0. There are 13 residues in the CDR3. Germline CDR1 SGHDT, CDR2 YYEEEE. The CDR3, as DNA: TGTGCCAGCAGCTTGGACAGGGGCTACGAGCAGTACTTC. Encoded protein: CASSLDRGYEQYF.

In regard to this clone: Sequence at one end of the junction differs from germline and may be a read error. Different DNA sequences within this sample yield the same CDR3. The chain recombines TRBV4-3 with TRBJ1-1, with D perhaps TRBD1 (5 bases). This CDR3 comprises 14 residues. CDR1 LGHNA and CDR2 YSLEER come from the germline V gene. CDR3 loop: CASSFGGHGTEAFF. The CDR3 DNA reads as TGCGCCAGCAGCTTCGGGGGTCACGGCACTGAAGCCTTCTTT.

This rearrangement joins TRBV5-1 to TRBJ2-1, with D perhaps TRBD2 (7 bases). Trimming cost V 0 bases and J 4 bases, with 14 bases left between them. From germline, CDR1 is SGHRS and CDR2 YFSETQ. This CDR3 has 16 residues. CDR3 nucleotide sequence: TGCGCCAGCAGCTTGGGAGGCGGGGGCCTTTACAATGAGCAGTTCTTC. It is translated as CASSLGGGGLYNEQFF. Filled out from reference TRBV5-1 and TRBJ2-1, the complete variable domain reads KAGVTQTPRYLIKTRGQQVTLSCSPISGHRSVSWYQQTPGQGLQFLFEYFSETQRNKGNFPGRFSGRQFSNSRSEMNVSTLELGDSALYLCASSLGGGGLYNEQFFGPGTRLTVL.

The chain employs TRBV29-1 and TRBJ2-7, with 9 positions matching TRBD1. The CDR3 extends over 15 amino acids. V lost 3 bases to trimming and J lost 2 bases; unmatched junction nucleotides: 8. Looked up from germline, CDR1 is SQVTM and CDR2 is ANQGSEA. The DNA of the CDR3 is TGCAGCGTTGAGGGACCCGGGACAGGGACCTACGAGCAGTACTTC. Its protein product is CSVEGPGTGTYEQYF.

J is TRBJ2-7 and V is TRBV6-1; unclear D gene. The CDR3 consists of 13 residues. Between the trimmed V and J ends, which lost 5 bases and 7 bases, there was a span of 15 bases. The germline V gene has CDR1 MNHNS and CDR2 SASEGT. DNA of the CDR3: TGTGCCAGCAGTCCCGGCCCCCGGCGGGAGCAGTACTTC. It codes for CASSPGPRREQYF.

This chain links TRBV9 with TRBJ1-6; 8 bases align to TRBD1. The germline gives CDR1 SGDLS, CDR2 YYNGEE. The length of the CDR3 is 17 residues. J lost 1 base, V lost 3 bases, and 6 bases had no gene match. CDR3 protein: CASSGTGKSSYNSPLHF. The CDR3 DNA reads as TGTGCCAGCAGCGGGACAGGGAAAAGTTCCTATAATTCACCCCTCCACTTT.

The V gene is TRBV19, the J gene TRBJ2-5, with D maybe TRBD1 (5 bases). The CDR3 runs 13 residues. Germline CDR1 is LNHDA and CDR2 is SQIVND (reference sequence). Trimming stripped 5 bases from V and 5 bases from J, with 12 bases between. CDR3 coding DNA: TGTGCCAGTAGTCTTGGCAACAGGGAGACCCAGTACTTC. Amino acid sequence: CASSLGNRETQYF.

The J gene is TRBJ2-7, the V gene TRBV19; TRBD1 aligns across 8 bases. The CDR3 contains 13 residues. Germline V gene sequence: CDR1 LNHDA, CDR2 SQIVND (reference sequence). After removal of 9 bases from V and 4 bases from J, the junction contained 8 bases not matched to a gene. In DNA, the CDR3 is TGTGCCAGCGCCGGGACAGGAGGTTACGAGCAGTACTTC. Protein sequence: CASAGTGGYEQYF.